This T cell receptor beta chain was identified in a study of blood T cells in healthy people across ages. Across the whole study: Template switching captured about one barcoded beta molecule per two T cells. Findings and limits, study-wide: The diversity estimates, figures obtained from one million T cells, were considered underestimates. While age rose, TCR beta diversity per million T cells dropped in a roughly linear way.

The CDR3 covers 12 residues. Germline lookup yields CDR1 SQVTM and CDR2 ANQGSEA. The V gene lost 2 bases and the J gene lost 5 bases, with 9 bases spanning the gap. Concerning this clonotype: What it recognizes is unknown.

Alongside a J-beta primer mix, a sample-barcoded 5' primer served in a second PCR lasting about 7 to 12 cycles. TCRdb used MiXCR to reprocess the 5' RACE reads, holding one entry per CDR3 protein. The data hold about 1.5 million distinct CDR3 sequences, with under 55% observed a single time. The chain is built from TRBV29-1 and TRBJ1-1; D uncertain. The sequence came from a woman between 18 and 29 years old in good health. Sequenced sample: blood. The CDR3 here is CSVESSGTEAFF. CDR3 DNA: TGCAGCGTTGAATCTTCCGGTACTGAAGCTTTCTTT.